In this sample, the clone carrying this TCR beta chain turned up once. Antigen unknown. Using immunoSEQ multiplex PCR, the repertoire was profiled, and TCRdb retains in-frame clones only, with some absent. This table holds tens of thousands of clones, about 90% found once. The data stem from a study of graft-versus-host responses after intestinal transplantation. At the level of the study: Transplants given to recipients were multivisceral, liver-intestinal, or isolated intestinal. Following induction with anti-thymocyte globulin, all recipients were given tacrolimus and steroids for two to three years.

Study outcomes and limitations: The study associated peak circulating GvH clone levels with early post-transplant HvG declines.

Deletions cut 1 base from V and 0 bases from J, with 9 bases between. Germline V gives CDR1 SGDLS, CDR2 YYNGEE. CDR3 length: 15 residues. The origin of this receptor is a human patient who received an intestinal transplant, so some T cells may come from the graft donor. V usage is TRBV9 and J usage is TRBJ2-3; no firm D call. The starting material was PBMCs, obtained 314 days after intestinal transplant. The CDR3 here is CASSVSTVSTDTQYF. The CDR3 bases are TGTGCCAGCAGCGTAAGCACTGTTAGCACAGATACGCAGTATTTT.